These T cell receptor beta chains were read from a single sample in a study of blood T cell repertoires in COVID-19. Here immunoSEQ multiplex PCR was the method, and the copy in TCRdb shows in-frame clones only, minus some. This table has tens of thousands of clones, about four fifths appearing once. The sample was peripheral blood. These receptors all stem from an older man with acute or convalescent COVID-19. CDR3s include the opening cysteine and the closing phenylalanine or tryptophan. A D gene is named only where the DNA matches it firmly. Size is stated for part of the rows, as once, few or many counts, or as a class when the clone is expanded.

J gene | V gene | clone size | D gene | CDR3 DNA | CDR3 protein
TRBJ2-1 | TRBV9 | NA | NA | TGTGCCAGCAGCGGCCAGGGGGGTGAGCAGTTCTTC | CASSGQGGEQFF
TRBJ1-1 | TRBV12-3/TRBV12-4 | NA | NA | TGTGCCAGCATTCTCGACAGGAACACTGAAGCTTTCTTT | CASILDRNTEAFF
TRBJ2-1 | TRBV18 | NA | NA | TGTGCCAGCTCACCGTACCGGGACTGGTTAAACGAGCAGTTCTTC | CASSPYRDWLNEQFF
TRBJ2-7 | TRBV7-9 | NA | NA | TGTGCCAGCAGCTTACTAGGAACTGCATACGAGCAGTACTTC | CASSLLGTAYEQYF
TRBJ1-1 | TRBV12-5 | NA | NA | TGTGCTGCAGGGCAGTCGACTGAAGCTTTCTTT | CAAGQSTEAFF
TRBJ2-7 | TRBV20-1 | NA | TRBD1 | TGCAGTGCTAGTAGGGGGACAGGGGGAGCCTACGAGCAGTACTTC | CSASRGTGGAYEQYF
TRBJ2-3 | TRBV5-1 | NA | NA | TGCGCCAGCAGCTTGGCCGTAGTCACAGATACGCAGTATTTT | CASSLAVVTDTQYF
TRBJ2-7 | TRBV6-4 | NA | TRBD2 | TGTGCCAGCCAAACAGGGCATGTGCGGGAGGCCTACGAGCAGTACTTC | CASQTGHVREAYEQYF
TRBJ1-2 | TRBV6-1 | NA | TRBD1 | TGTGCCAGCAGTGATCCAAAGACAGGGGGCATCTATGGCTACACCTTC | CASSDPKTGGIYGYTF
TRBJ1-5 | TRBV7-8 | NA | NA | TGTGCCAGCACTTTGGATGGAGGGTCGGGGTTCGGTCAGCCCCAGCATTTT | CASTLDGGSGFGQPQHF
TRBJ2-2 | TRBV5-1 | NA | NA | TGCGCCAGCAGCACCCCTACAGGTCAGGGTAACACCGGGGAGCTGTTTTTT | CASSTPTGQGNTGELFF
TRBJ1-2 | TRBV6-5 | NA | TRBD1 | TGTGCCAGCAGTTACTCGGGACAGGGAACGGGCGGCTACACCTTC | CASSYSGQGTGGYTF
TRBJ1-2 | TRBV7-8 | once | NA | TGTGCCAGCAGCTTAGAGGGCGGGATATATGGCTACACCTTC | CASSLEGGIYGYTF
TRBJ2-7 | TRBV19 | NA | TRBD1 | TGTGCCAGTAGCATCCCCGGGACAGGCTACGAGCAGTACTTC | CASSIPGTGYEQYF
TRBJ2-3 | TRBV3-1/TRBV3-2 | NA | TRBD1 | TGTGCCAGCAGCCAAGGAGGGGGCCGCACAGATACGCAGTATTTT | CASSQGGGRTDTQYF
TRBJ1-2 | TRBV4-3 | NA | NA | TGCGCCAGCAGCCAAGTACTGGGAGGGGCCGATGGCTACACCTTC | CASSQVLGGADGYTF
TRBJ2-7 | TRBV5-6 | NA | NA | TGTGCCTCTGCGGGGCAGGGGGTGTCTGAGCAGTACTTC | CASAGQGVSEQYF
TRBJ1-4 | TRBV20-1 | NA | NA | TGCAGTGCAAAACAGGTTGAAAAACTGTTTTTT | CSAKQVEKLFF
TRBJ1-2 | TRBV28 | NA | TRBD1 | TGTGCCAGCAGTTCCCCCAACCGGGACAGGTCCTATGGCTACACCTTC | CASSSPNRDRSYGYTF
TRBJ2-7 | TRBV28 | NA | NA | TGTGCCAGCAGGATAGACAGTTCCTACGAGCAGTACTTC | CASRIDSSYEQYF
TRBJ2-3 | TRBV5-6 | once | NA | TGTGCCAGCAGCTTGGGGGAGCATACGCAGTATTTT | CASSLGEHTQYF
TRBJ1-1 | TRBV20-1 | NA | NA | TGCAGTGCTAGTTCTACAGGGTTCACTGAAGCTTTCTTT | CSASSTGFTEAFF
TRBJ2-2 | TRBV7-2 | NA | TRBD2 | TGTGCCAGCAGCATCACTAGCGGGAGGGGAACCGGGGAGCTGTTTTTT | CASSITSGRGTGELFF
TRBJ2-3 | TRBV19 | NA | TRBD2 | TGTGCCAGTAGCATTTCCCTAGCGGGAAGCACAGATACGCAGTATTTT | CASSISLAGSTDTQYF
TRBJ1-1 | TRBV7-8 | NA | NA | TGTGCCAGCAGCTCAACCGGGACTTCGAACACTGAAGCTTTCTTT | CASSSTGTSNTEAFF
TRBJ2-1 | TRBV5-1 | NA | NA | TGCGCCAGCAGCGAAGAGTACAATGAGCAGTTCTTC | CASSEEYNEQFF
TRBJ1-5 | TRBV3-1/TRBV3-2 | NA | NA | TGTGCCAGCAGCCAGGAGGGGCAGCCCCAGCATTTT | CASSQEGQPQHF
TRBJ1-2 | TRBV19 | NA | NA | TGTGCCAATGGACGGGGGGATGCCTATGGCTACACCTTC | CANGRGDAYGYTF
TRBJ2-1 | TRBV4-2 | NA | NA | TGTGCCAGCAGCCAAGCAGGGGGGTCCTTCAGTGAGCAGTTCTTC | CASSQAGGSFSEQFF
TRBJ2-3 | TRBV9 | few | NA | TGTGCCAGCAGCTTTGGTAGCGGCCTTAGCACAGATACGCAGTATTTT | CASSFGSGLSTDTQYF
TRBJ2-7 | TRBV28 | NA | NA | TGTGCCAGCACGATAAGGGACACCCGGACCTCCTACGAGCAGTACTTC | CASTIRDTRTSYEQYF
TRBJ2-7 | TRBV6-5 | once | TRBD2 | TGTGCCAGCAGTAATAGCGGGACTCTCTACGAGCAGTACTTC | CASSNSGTLYEQYF